This T cell receptor (beta chain) originates from a study of blood T cell repertoires in COVID-19. Clones were read by immunoSEQ multiplex PCR, and TCRdb kept only the in-frame ones, dropping some. Of 200,000 to 250,000 clones listed, about 86% are singletons. The TCR sequence derives from a woman aged 55-75 years with acute or convalescent COVID-19. Material: peripheral blood.

The CDR3 loop reads CASSLTRSTEAFF. The CDR3 DNA reads TGTGCCAGCAGCTTAACGCGGTCCACTGAAGCTTTCTTT. This chain links TRBV11-2 with TRBJ1-1; the D is unclear. The germline CDR1 and CDR2 sequences are SGHAT and FQNNGV. Trimming took 2 bases from V and 4 from J, leaving 8 bases between them. The CDR3 covers 13 residues. Based on the CDR3 plus reference TRBV11-2 and TRBJ1-1, the full variable domain is EAGVAQSPRYKIIEKRQSVAFWCNPISGHATLYWYQQILGQGPKLLIQFQNNGVVDDSQLPKDRFSAERLKGVDSTLKIQPAKLEDSAVYLCASSLTRSTEAFFGQGTRLTVV.